This T cell receptor (beta chain) was recovered during a study of blood T cell repertoires in COVID-19. About the study: COVID-19 samples from acute and convalescent phases originated in the United States, Italy and Spain. T cells, B-cell-depleted T cells, or PBMCs provided the cDNA or gDNA that served as material.

Per the original data handling: Nucleated cell counts were estimated from reference gene primer amplification. Generated by immunoSEQ multiplex PCR, the TCRdb table keeps only in-frame clones and is missing some. V, J and clone size reflect that table, while D and trimming were determined from the DNA. The sample records about 190,000 clones, around 80% being singletons. This clone was counted a few times. The CDR3 is 15 amino acids. Germline trimming cut 6 bases from V and 4 bases from J; bases unmatched to any gene: 9. Germline CDR1 and CDR2: MDHEN and SYDVKM. Sequencing input: peripheral blood. This sequence joins TRBV28 and TRBJ1-2; 9 bases line up with TRBD1. The receptor's source is a man aged 45-60 years who had recovered from COVID-19. The chain's CDR3 is CASSPTTGGGYGYTF. CDR3 coding DNA: TGTGCCAGCAGCCCTACAACAGGGGGCGGCTATGGCTACACCTTC.